This entry features one T cell receptor (beta chain) sequence. Its specificity is unknown. This CDR3 has 15 residues. V was clipped by 6 bases and J by 2 bases, with 17 bases between them. Germline CDR1 is SGDLS and CDR2 is YYNGEE. The sample originates from a study of T cells in Graves' hyperthyroidism and ophthalmopathy. Amplification of TCR beta CDR3 regions used RNA as the template. HTBI primers were the set used in a first-round RT-PCR of the TCR CDR3. TCRdb re-called the multiplex PCR reads with MiXCR, one entry per CDR3 protein. This table has a few hundred thousand distinct CDR3 sequences, around 23% appearing once. The study left out patients who had uncontrolled infection, other autoimmune disease, pregnancy or lactation. PBMCs came from over 8.5 ml fresh peripheral blood. General study results and limits: In blood, most of the thyroid clonotypes expanded above 0.001 were also present. The model made its ophthalmopathy prediction, and onset followed a median about 5.9 months later.

This clonotype was sampled from a woman in her 50s with Graves' hyperthyroidism. The material sequenced was blood. The chain carries TRBV9 and TRBJ1-2, with D maybe TRBD1 (6 bases). CDR3 DNA sequence: TGTGCCAGCACCAAGGCAGGGGATGGAAACTATGGCTACACCTTC. Translating gives CASTKAGDGNYGYTF.